The sequence of this T cell receptor (beta chain) was determined in a study of glioma-infiltrating T cells after dendritic cell vaccination listed by TCRdb under 2016. Some background on the complete study: A cohort of approximately 15 glioblastoma patients from Phase I and II dendritic cell vaccination trials was included, of whom 9 were newly diagnosed and 6 had recurrent disease. Between the early 2000s and the early 2010s, the patients were given dendritic cell vaccination pulsed with autologous tumor lysate. The vaccine consisted of monocyte-derived dendritic cells cultured seven days with IL-4 and GM-CSF, then pulsed overnight with autologous tumor lysate. Each patient was given three intradermal dendritic cell vaccine injections, spaced two weeks apart, in the arm below the axilla. Deep sequencing of TCR beta CDR3 regions was used to quantify tumor-infiltrating lymphocyte content and compare tumor and blood repertoires in dendritic cell-vaccinated glioblastoma patients. Survival after dendritic cell vaccination was correlated with TCR sequencing metrics, such as TIL content and the overlap between tumor and blood repertoires.

Study-wide conclusions, independent of this receptor: The cohort was small and heterogeneous, with few patients having full blood and tumor sets and even fewer initial-recurrent tumor pairs. TCR clonality showed no direct relationship with survival, which suggests that a diverse polyclonal response may matter. After dendritic cell vaccination, a higher estimated pretreatment TIL content predicted longer time to progression and overall survival. The response model built on TCR overlap across three groups was characterized as speculative, with prospective validation still needed.

To be selected, patients needed enough residual fresh-frozen tumor tissue and more than two years of available survival data. Molecular status otherwise varied across the glioblastoma patients, but none of them carried an isocitrate dehydrogenase mutation. PBMC collection took place before vaccination, two weeks after the third vaccination, and at tumor progression if progression occurred. Genomic DNA was extracted with the Qiagen DNeasy Blood extraction Kit. The CDR3 starts with the cysteine, ends with the phenylalanine, and has 14 residues. Just the 42-base CDR3 DNA is kept, in frame starting at base 1. The germline V gene encodes CDR1 SSHAT and CDR2 FNYEAQ (reference sequence). The immunoSEQ assay amplified TCRB CDR3 regions from roughly 2 micrograms of genomic DNA, or from all available DNA when less than that amount was available. For multiplex PCR, 60 forward primers for TCR V beta segments and 13 reverse primers for J beta segments were used. To estimate the number of reads per starting template, synthetic control templates were added to each sample at limiting dilution. The Illumina HiSeq System generated 87 bp sequencing reads. In the source study's methods: PCR and sequencing errors were removed by merging closely related sequences with a nearest neighbor algorithm. TCR overlap was defined as the percentage of unique tumor TCR beta sequences that were also found in the peripheral blood of the same patient. What TCRdb holds here is the immuneACCESS table cut down to in-frame rearrangements. Part of the clones is not present; checked against another copy, under half of the missing clones reflect an unresolved V gene, and the others are unexplained. V and J calls and clone size follow that table, whereas D and trimming were derived from the DNA. The sample table records about 92,000 clones; 65% to 90% of these occur just once. Approximately 14% of the sample is in the top ten clones.

Comment on this clone: This clone's antigen is unknown. The record has no base qualities; no much larger clone is one base away.

Sequenced here: blood, sampled before dendritic cell vaccination. The sequence derives from a human donor with glioblastoma. The rearranged chain carries TRBV7-7 and TRBJ2-5; the D gene is perhaps TRBD1, from 6 matching bases. The DNA matches TRBJ2-7 better at its end, which makes the J call doubtful. The CDR3 region has the sequence CASSLNAGAYEQYF. The DNA sequence is TGTGCCAGCAGCTTAAACGCAGGGGCCTACGAGCAGTACTTC.